This TCR beta chain was observed in a study of shared clonotypes between healthy human individuals. The assay was run at deep level. On ten immunoSEQ deep assay plates, unsorted PBMC DNA was sequenced. Sequencing used immunoSEQ multiplex PCR; TCRdb keeps in-frame clones, though not all of them. The table shows 490,000 or so clones, with around three quarters occurring only once. Germline CDR1 ENHRY, CDR2 SYGVKD. V was cut by 3 bases and J by 3 bases, with 12 bases left in between. This CDR3 region has 15 residues. Recent acute infections and vaccinations were absent in the healthy HIV-negative adult donors.

This TCR derives from a woman between 40 and 50 years old in good health. Some clones in this sample may be carry-over from other donors' samples. The sequencing input was PBMCs. V and J are TRBV10-3 and TRBJ2-4, with a tentative D call TRBD1 (5 bases). CDR3 sequence (DNA): TGTGCCATCAGTGAACCCGGACACAGCAAAAACATTCAGTACTTC. This translates into CAISEPGHSKNIQYF.